One sample yielded the 19 T cell receptor beta chains listed below, sequenced in a study of T-cell reconstitution after alpha-beta-depleted transplantation in children (dated by TCRdb to the mid-2010s). The library was generated by PCR. The data were produced on an Illumina HiSeq 2500. TCR libraries were prepared with molecular barcoding, using unique molecular identifiers to normalize TCRbeta repertoire quantification. Starting from the raw public reads, TCRdb applied fastp trimming at Q25, assembled clones with MiXCR and retained in-frame beta chains. For every CDR3 protein sequence, its rows merge into one entry that carries the most common genes and DNA. In this sample the table shows about 340,000 distinct CDR3 sequences, about an eighth of which occur a single time. Around 4.1% of the sample comes from the top ten. Sequencing was performed on PBMCs, taken from the stem cell graft. Receptors were obtained from a human donor who donated a stem cell graft to a child with Fanconi anemia.

The chain links TRBV11-2 to TRBJ2-1, with D possibly matching TRBD1 (6 bases). The CDR3 totals 15 residues. From germline, CDR1 is SGHAT and CDR2 FQNNGV. Trimming took off 2 bases at V and 2 bases at J, with 10 bases between the two ends. The CDR3, as DNA: TGTGCCAGCAGCTTAAAAGGGGGAGCCTACAATGAGCAGTTCTTC. Translating it yields CASSLKGGAYNEQFF.

A single count supports this clonotype. The V call is TRBV27, the J call TRBJ1-1, with 8 bases fitting TRBD1. The CDR3 extends over 14 amino acids. Germline CDR1 MNHEY, CDR2 SMNVEV (reference sequence). J was trimmed by 8 bases and V by 4 bases; bases with no gene match: 9. CDR3 residues: CASSSRDRPLEAFF. In DNA, the CDR3 is TGTGCCAGCAGTTCTAGGGACAGGCCCTTAGAAGCTTTCTTT.

This clonotype was detected a few times. The chain has TRBV11-2 and TRBJ1-2; D ambiguous. The CDR3 contains 15 residues. V lost 1 base to trimming and J lost 2 bases, with 11 bases between them. The germline gives CDR1 SGHAT, CDR2 FQNNGV. In DNA form, the CDR3 reads TGTGCCAGCAGCTTAGTGGCAGCCGAAAACTATGGCTACACCTTC. Translated, it gives CASSLVAAENYGYTF.

This chain links TRBV25-1 with TRBJ2-6; D call uncertain. V was cut by 6 bases and J by 0 bases, with 15 bases left in between. This CDR3 region has 17 residues. Per germline, CDR1 MGHDK and CDR2 SYGVNS. The CDR3, as DNA: TGTGCCAGCAGGGGTATAGAGGAGAGCTCTGGGGCCAACGTCCTGACTTTC. Its translation is CASRGIEESSGANVLTF.

This clonotype came up many times. The V gene is TRBV29-1, the J gene TRBJ2-5; no clear D. Looked up from germline, CDR1 is SQVTM and CDR2 is ANQGSEA. V was clipped by 4 bases and J by 5 bases, with 8 bases between them. The length of the CDR3 is 11 residues. CDR3 residues: CSVGERETQYF. The CDR3 nucleotides are TGCAGCGTTGGCGAGAGGGAGACCCAGTACTTC.

In this sample, this clonotype turned up a few times. The chain has TRBV6-1 and TRBJ1-2; the D gene is possibly TRBD1 (6 bases). Germline V gene sequence: CDR1 MNHNS, CDR2 SASEGT. The V gene lost 9 bases and the J gene lost 1 base, with 24 bases spanning the gap. CDR3 length equals 17 residues. CDR3 DNA sequence: TGTGCCAGTCGACGCCGACAGGCCTTACACCTTAACTATGGCTACACCTTC. Translating it yields CASRRRQALHLNYGYTF.

This clonotype turned up a few times. The CDR3 DNA is TGTGCCAGCAGCGATGGGACAGGGTTAATATCTGGGGCCAACGTCCTGACTTTC. Its translation is CASSDGTGLISGANVLTF. V usage is TRBV2 and J usage is TRBJ2-6; 9 bases fit TRBD1. Germline assignment: CDR1 SNHLY and CDR2 FYNNEI. The trim removed 6 bases at V and 1 base at J, leaving 10 bases unmatched. There are 18 residues in the CDR3.

This clonotype was seen repeatedly, ten times or more. J is TRBJ2-7 and V is TRBV6-2 or TRBV6-3; maybe TRBD1 (5 bases). The CDR3 has 13 amino acids. V lost 4 bases to trimming and J lost 5 bases, with 12 bases between them. Germline V gives CDR1 MNHEY, CDR2 SVGEGT. The CDR3 loop is CASSSPQGNEQYF. The CDR3 nucleotides read TGTGCCAGCAGTTCCCCCCAGGGTAACGAGCAGTACTTC.

This clonotype was seen a handful of times. The CDR3 region has the DNA TGTGCCAGCAGCTTAGGAGTTGGGACAGGGCGTCCCGGGGAGCTGTTTTTT. Translated: CASSLGVGTGRPGELFF. V and J are TRBV7-8 and TRBJ2-2; 9 bases align to TRBD1. V lost 1 base to trimming and J lost 6 bases; unmatched junction nucleotides: 9. The CDR3 covers 17 residues. The germline V gene encodes CDR1 SGHVS and CDR2 FQNEAQ.

The table lists this clonotype with many counts. J is TRBJ1-5 and V is TRBV27, with D hard to call. V gave up 4 bases and J gave up 0 bases, with 7 bases separating them. Germline V gives CDR1 MNHEY, CDR2 SMNVEV (reference sequence). The CDR3 spans 14 residues. DNA of the CDR3: TGTGCCAGCAGTTCCCTATTTAGCAATCAGCCCCAGCATTTT. Protein sequence: CASSSLFSNQPQHF.

This clonotype was observed many times. The chain uses TRBV7-2 and TRBJ2-1; a weak D match, TRBD1 (6 bases). The CDR3 sequence is 13 residues long. Deletions cut 5 bases from V and 8 bases from J, with 13 bases between. Germline lookup yields CDR1 SGHTA and CDR2 FQGNSA. The CDR3 bases are TGTGCCAGCAGCAAGAAACAGGGCGATGAGCAGTTCTTC. Translating it yields CASSKKQGDEQFF.

The CDR3 sequence: CASSLFVPGTSPLHF. CDR3 in DNA: TGTGCCAGCAGTTTGTTCGTCCCAGGGACTTCACCCCTCCACTTT. The chain combines TRBV12-3 or TRBV12-4 with TRBJ1-6, with D possibly matching TRBD1 (5 bases). CDR3 length equals 15 residues. Deletions cut 3 bases from V and 9 bases from J, with 15 bases between.

This clonotype came up many times. The CDR3: CASSFDRERTGELFF. As DNA, the CDR3 is TGTGCCAGCAGCTTCGACAGGGAACGCACCGGGGAGCTGTTTTTT. The chain uses TRBV7-8 and TRBJ2-2, with 7 bases fitting TRBD1. Germline V gene lookup returns CDR1 SGHVS and CDR2 FQNEAQ. The CDR3 spans 15 residues. V was clipped by 3 bases and J by 4 bases; unmatched bases: 5.

This clonotype was observed a handful of times. The chain links TRBV4-3 to TRBJ2-4; TRBD1 aligns across 8 bases. V was clipped by 4 bases and J by 1 base; unmatched bases: 9. CDR1 LGHNA and CDR2 YSLEER come from the germline V gene. The CDR3 is 17 residues long. This CDR3 is CASSLYQGAGAKNIQYF. The DNA of the CDR3 is TGCGCCAGCAGCCTATACCAGGGGGCTGGGGCCAAAAACATTCAGTACTTC.

This chain connects TRBV5-1 to TRBJ1-2; D not certain. The V end lost 0 bases, the J end lost 6 bases, and 12 bases lay between the germline ends. Per the germline V gene, CDR1 is SGHRS and CDR2 is YFSETQ. CDR3 length: 14 amino acids. DNA for the CDR3: TGCGCCAGCAGCTTGGCCGTACGAGAGAATGGCTACACCTTC. This sequence encodes CASSLAVRENGYTF.

This clonotype was recorded a few times. The gene calls are TRBV4-2 and TRBJ2-1, with D tentatively TRBD2 (6 bases). V shed 0 bases and J shed 0 bases, with 9 bases lying between them. The CDR3 is 16 amino acids. CDR1 is LGHNA, CDR2 YNFKEQ, per germline. Here the CDR3 reads CASSQDAGFSYNEQFF. The CDR3 DNA sequence: TGTGCCAGCAGCCAAGACGCGGGGTTCTCCTACAATGAGCAGTTCTTC.

This clonotype was counted at least ten times. The chain is built from TRBV2 and TRBJ1-1; D remains ambiguous. Germline values: CDR1 SNHLY, CDR2 FYNNEI. The CDR3 is 13 amino acids. Trimming took 8 bases from V and 0 from J, leaving 10 bases between them. As DNA, the CDR3 is TGTGCCAGCGGCCAAAGTTTGAACACTGAAGCTTTCTTT. Translation: CASGQSLNTEAFF.

The sample holds many counts of this clonotype. The rearrangement links TRBV5-1 to TRBJ2-1; D is unresolved. In germline, CDR1 is SGHRS, CDR2 YFSETQ. Trimming took 0 bases from V and 0 from J, leaving 7 bases between them. The CDR3 consists of 15 residues. The CDR3 region is CASSLGLGSYNEQFF. The CDR3 nucleotides read TGCGCCAGCAGCTTGGGACTGGGCTCCTACAATGAGCAGTTCTTC.

This clonotype was counted many times. The chain links TRBV10-2 to TRBJ2-5, with TRBD2 matching 10 bases. V gave up 6 bases and J gave up 5 bases; unmatched junction bases: 9. The germline gives CDR1 WSHSY, CDR2 SAAADI. The CDR3 length is 15 residues. The CDR3 protein is CASRGGLAGVETQYF. The CDR3 nucleotides read TGCGCCAGCAGGGGGGGGCTAGCGGGGGTTGAGACCCAGTACTTC.